This T cell receptor beta chain appears in the sequencing data of a study of CD8 T cells in ankylosing spondylitis. TCRdb called the 5' RACE reads again in MiXCR, with one record for every CDR3 protein. The table shows fewer than 250,000 distinct CDR3 sequences, with roughly 10% occurring only once. Whole-study results and caveats: Several highly homologous variants made up a TCR beta motif that seemed to typify ankylosing spondylitis blood. As reported, disease-linked clones showed significant enrichment in matched ankylosing spondylitis synovial fluid.

The CDR3 spans 18 residues. V lost 3 bases and J lost 0; bases outside the gene matches: 4. Germline V gene lookup returns CDR1 SGDLS and CDR2 YYNGEE. This clonotype was seen many times. Its antigen is not known. Sequencing input: blood, either unsorted or a sorted T cell fraction (not recorded which). This TCR came from a male donor with ankylosing spondylitis or in good health (not recorded which). The chain employs TRBV9 and TRBJ2-2, with 14 bases identical to TRBD2. The CDR3 DNA sequence: TGTGCCAGCAGCGCGGGACTAGCGGGGGCCGCGAACACCGGGGAGCTGTTTTTT. It yields the protein CASSAGLAGAANTGELFF.